Included here is one T cell receptor beta chain sequence, with context. This entry comes from a study of blood T cell repertoires in COVID-19. Study background: The United States, Italy and Spain supplied acute and convalescent COVID-19 samples. From T cells, B-cell-depleted T cells, or PBMCs came the material, which was cDNA or gDNA.

Authors' methods: Reference gene primers were amplified, and this amplification served to estimate nucleated cell counts. Produced via immunoSEQ multiplex PCR; TCRdb's table is partial and in-frame only. The DNA gave D and trimming, while V, J and clone size come from that table. The table has some 300,000 clones, roughly 91% seen once; the top ten hold 1.8%. Seattle patients were enrolled while actively infected and followed longitudinally. Germline V gene sequence: CDR1 MGHRA, CDR2 YSYEKL. The V gene lost 7 bases and the J gene lost 7 bases, with 20 bases spanning the gap. The CDR3 is 15 amino acids.

The rearrangement joins TRBV4-1 to TRBJ1-3; possibly TRBD1 for D (5 bases). The source material was peripheral blood. This clonotype originated in a woman aged 30 to 39 with COVID-19, enrolled during active disease. The CDR3 region is CASTRRGGDGNTIYF. The CDR3 DNA is TGCGCCAGCACCCGACGGGGGGGAGACGGTAACACCATATATTTT.